The clone carrying this TCR beta chain appeared once. Its specificity is unknown. This entry is derived from a study of T cell responses to AZD1222 COVID-19 vaccine. The germline V gene encodes CDR1 LNHDA and CDR2 SQIVND (reference sequence). After removal of 8 bases from V and 3 bases from J, the junction contained 3 bases not matched to a gene. This CDR3 is built from 13 residues. The assay was immunoSEQ multiplex PCR, and TCRdb's table has in-frame clones only and misses some. The sample lists around 89,000 clones; roughly 93% were seen once. Study-wide results and caveats: Among spike-specific TCRs, nearly half reportedly target unmutated variant regions. Spike regions recognized by vaccine-associated CD4 TCRs spanned the protein, led by 160-218 and 743-854. Donors were mostly white British, more females; clonal diversity possibly underestimated.

Sequenced material: peripheral blood, taken on day 0 of AZD1222 vaccination. J is TRBJ1-2 and V is TRBV19, with 10 nucleotides matching TRBD1. The TCR was taken from an adult in good health. In nucleotides, the CDR3 is TGTGCCAGTGGGACAGGGGACTACTATGGCTACACCTTC. Amino acid sequence: CASGTGDYYGYTF.